This TCR beta chain was recovered during a study of Tregs in tolerant kidney transplant recipients. Study findings and constraints: Biological reproducibility was not directly addressed in this study. Tolerant patients' donor-specific Tregs expanded beyond overall Tregs, suggesting antigen-driven growth. Tregs expanded with activated donor B cells seemed most donor-specific.

Recipients received nonmyeloablative bone marrow transplants from related graft donors, with transient mixed chimerism. V lost 6 bases to trimming and J lost 5 bases; unmatched junction nucleotides: 4. This CDR3 contains 13 residues. Germline V gene data show CDR1 as MNHEY and CDR2 as SVGAGI. Some clones are missing from TCRdb's copy, which holds only in-frame ones; the method was immunoSEQ multiplex PCR. The table shows roughly 70,000 clones, with 80% to 90% occurring only once. On this clone itself: Its target is not known.

The chain combines TRBV6-5 with TRBJ2-7; TRBD2 matches 10 bases. The specimen comprised CD4+ T cells from blood (PBMCs), sampled 6 months after the transplant. The clonotype was recovered from a human patient who received a combined kidney and bone marrow transplant. Some T cells may be graft donor cells. CDR3 coding DNA: TGTGCCAGCAGAAGCGGGAGGGCCCACGAGCAGTACTTC. Translation gives CASRSGRAHEQYF.